The 25 T cell receptor beta chains below come from one sample, sequenced in a study of T cells in Graves' hyperthyroidism and ophthalmopathy. Amplified TCR beta CDR3 regions came from RNA transcripts. First-round RT-PCR with HTBI primers amplified the TCR CDR3 region. TCRdb ran MiXCR on the multiplex PCR reads and lists one entry per CDR3 protein. The sample carries approximately 380,000 distinct CDR3 sequences, 11% to 15% recorded once. Sequences were obtained from blood. The origin of the receptors is a man aged 50-59 years with Graves' ophthalmopathy.

This sequence joins TRBV5-1 and TRBJ2-7; D gene uncertain. Germline CDR1 reads SGHRS; CDR2 reads YFSETQ. Trimming stripped 4 bases from V and 5 bases from J, with 19 bases between. The CDR3 runs 15 residues. CDR3 coding DNA: TGCGCCAGCAGCCTAACGTCGGGCCAGATCCACGAGCAGTACTTC. Translated, it gives CASSLTSGQIHEQYF.

V gene TRBV10-3 combines with J gene TRBJ2-2; D unclear. V lost 3 bases to trimming and J lost 6 bases, with 5 bases between them. The V gene's germline CDR1 is ENHRY and CDR2 SYGVKD. CDR3 length equals 12 residues. The CDR3 DNA follows: TGTGCCATCAGTGACTTTTCCGGGGAGCTGTTTTTT. Protein sequence: CAISDFSGELFF.

This clonotype occurred many times. This chain joins TRBV12-3 or TRBV12-4 and TRBJ2-5, with 8 bases identical to TRBD2. After removal of 4 bases from V and 5 bases from J, the junction contained 6 bases not matched to a gene. This CDR3 has 14 residues. CDR3 nucleotides: TGTGCCAGCAGTTCATGGGGACTAGAGGAGACCCAGTACTTC. Protein: CASSSWGLEETQYF.

This clonotype was counted a few times. V is TRBV5-1 and J is TRBJ2-1; D possibly corresponds to TRBD2 (5 bases). Germline CDR1 reads SGHRS; CDR2 reads YFSETQ. The CDR3 covers 14 residues. Trimming pared 0 bases from V and 6 bases from J, leaving 10 bases between. The CDR3 DNA follows: TGCGCCAGCAGCTTGGACCAGGCGGGCAATGAGCAGTTCTTC. This sequence encodes CASSLDQAGNEQFF.

The rearrangement joins TRBV10-3 to TRBJ2-3; 10 bases map to TRBD2. The germline CDR1 and CDR2 sequences are ENHRY and SYGVKD. The trim removed 3 bases at V and 3 bases at J, leaving 6 bases unmatched. This CDR3 has 16 residues. The CDR3 nucleotides read TGTGCCATCAGTGACGGGGCTAGCGGGGGAACAGATACGCAGTATTTT. Translation gives CAISDGASGGTDTQYF.

This clonotype came up many times. V is TRBV27 and J is TRBJ2-3; 14 nucleotides agree with TRBD2. This CDR3 is built from 17 residues. With 4 bases clipped from V and 3 bases from J, the junction kept 6 bases outside the gene matches. Germline CDR1 MNHEY, CDR2 SMNVEV (reference sequence). The CDR3 DNA follows: TGTGCCAGCAGTTGGGGACTAGCGGGAGTCGAGACAGATACGCAGTATTTT. Protein product: CASSWGLAGVETDTQYF.

This clonotype occurred many times. The CDR3 protein is CASSYEGREKLFF. The CDR3 region has the DNA TGTGCCAGCAGCTACGAGGGTCGTGAAAAACTGTTTTTT. The J gene is TRBJ1-4, the V gene TRBV7-8; D gene unclear. V shed 4 bases and J shed 7 bases, with 10 bases lying between them. The CDR3 consists of 13 residues. Germline values: CDR1 SGHVS, CDR2 FQNEAQ.

This chain links TRBV6-1 with TRBJ2-6; the D is unclear. Germline V gives CDR1 MNHNS, CDR2 SASEGT. Trimming left V 6 bases short and J 4 bases short, with 7 bases between. The CDR3 is 13 amino acids. The CDR3 here is CASRPPGANVLTF. Written as DNA, the CDR3 is TGTGCCAGCAGGCCACCAGGGGCCAACGTCCTGACTTTC.

The rearrangement uses TRBV18 and TRBJ2-4; D might be TRBD1 or TRBD2, each matching 5 bases. This CDR3 comprises 16 residues. Germline values: CDR1 KGHSH, CDR2 LQKENI. The V gene lost 0 bases and the J gene lost 1 base, with 10 bases spanning the gap. Here the CDR3 DNA reads TGTGCCAGCTCACCACCGCGAGGGGTGGCCAAAAACATTCAGTACTTC. The encoded protein is CASSPPRGVAKNIQYF.

This rearrangement joins TRBV29-1 to TRBJ1-2; D is uncertain. Germline-derived CDR1 and CDR2 are SQVTM and ANQGSEA. V lost 6 bases, J lost 7 bases, and 9 bases lay in between. This CDR3 is 10 amino acids long. CDR3 amino acids: CSVDGSGYTF. CDR3 coding DNA: TGCAGCGTGGACGGATCTGGCTACACCTTC.

V is TRBV24-1 and J is TRBJ1-2, with a possible D match to TRBD1 (6 bases). The CDR3 length is 15 residues. Germline V CDR1 and CDR2: KGHDR, SFDVKD. Trimming cost V 4 bases and J 2 bases, with 13 bases left between them. Here the CDR3 DNA reads TGTGCCACCAGTGACCCCTCAGGGGCCAACTATGGCTACACCTTC. Translating it yields CATSDPSGANYGYTF.

V is TRBV12-3 or TRBV12-4 and J is TRBJ2-3; the D gene is possibly TRBD2 (5 bases). The CDR3 length is 14 residues. Trimming took off 4 bases at V and 2 bases at J, with 10 bases between the two ends. The CDR3 sequence is CASSSGIVTDTQYF. CDR3 bases: TGTGCCAGCAGTTCGGGGATTGTCACAGATACGCAGTATTTT.

This clonotype was seen more than once but under ten times. This chain joins TRBV12-3 or TRBV12-4 and TRBJ2-5; D is undetermined. The CDR3 runs to 13 residues. Trimming removed 3 bases at V and 1 base at J, with 6 bases between. CDR3 bases: TGTGCCAGCAGTTTTAGGGCCCAAGAGACCCAGTACTTC. This sequence encodes CASSFRAQETQYF.

This clonotype was seen more than once but under ten times. The rearrangement joins TRBV5-8 to TRBJ2-5; TRBD1 matches 7 bases. The CDR3 extends over 13 amino acids. Germline V gene lookup returns CDR1 SGHTS and CDR2 YDEGEE. The V and J ends lost 5 bases and 3 bases, in that order; junction bases with no gene match: 4. The DNA of the CDR3 is TGTGCCAGCAGGGGTACAGGGGAAGAGACCCAGTACTTC. Amino acids: CASRGTGEETQYF.

This clonotype was picked up many times. This chain links TRBV6-1 with TRBJ2-1; tentatively, D is TRBD2 (8 bases). The CDR3 is made up of 17 amino acids. V was cut by 9 bases and J by 8 bases, with 29 bases left in between. Germline assignment: CDR1 MNHNS and CDR2 SASEGT. The CDR3 region has the DNA TGTGCCAGTAGGGGGCAGATAGCGGGACTCGTTCAGGATGAGCAGTTCTTC. It is translated as CASRGQIAGLVQDEQFF.

This clonotype was detected many times. The V gene is TRBV29-1, the J gene TRBJ2-7; possible D gene TRBD1, 6 bases. V was shortened by 7 bases and J by 3 bases, with 10 bases between the two germline ends. CDR1 and CDR2 (germline): SQVTM, ANQGSEA. The length of the CDR3 is 11 residues. The CDR3 protein is CSATGSYEQYF. DNA for the CDR3: TGCAGCGCCACAGGGAGCTACGAGCAGTACTTC.

This clonotype has at least ten counts. The rearrangement joins TRBV10-2 to TRBJ1-1; D unresolved. Between the trimmed V and J ends, which lost 1 base and 0 bases, there was a span of 6 bases. This CDR3 spans 14 amino acids. The germline gives CDR1 WSHSY, CDR2 SAAADI. In DNA, the CDR3 is TGCGCCAGCAGTGAGTTCCCAGTGAACACTGAAGCTTTCTTT. It specifies CASSEFPVNTEAFF.

In DNA form, the CDR3 reads TGTGCCAGCAGCCGGCCCGAACTAGCGGACTACGAGCAGTACTTC. Encoded protein: CASSRPELADYEQYF. This chain uses TRBV3-1 with TRBJ2-7; 8 bases agree with TRBD2. The CDR3 loop spans 15 amino acids. The V and J ends lost 4 bases and 3 bases, in that order; junction bases with no gene match: 8. CDR1 and CDR2 (germline): LGHDT, YNNKEL (reference sequence).

This clonotype was seen at least ten times. The chain combines TRBV7-2 with TRBJ2-4; 9 bases align to TRBD1. The V and J ends lost 6 bases and 5 bases, in that order; junction bases with no gene match: 2. Germline V CDR1 and CDR2: SGHTA, FQGNSA. The CDR3 sequence is 13 residues long. The CDR3 loop is CASRRTGENIQYF. The CDR3 nucleotides read TGTGCCAGCAGACGGACAGGGGAAAACATTCAGTACTTC.

In regard to this clonotype: A much larger clonotype is one base distant, so this may be a read error. J is TRBJ2-5 and V is TRBV5-4, with TRBD2 matching over 10 bases. This CDR3 contains 15 residues. V was clipped by 4 bases and J by 4 bases; unmatched bases: 7. Germline V lookup: CDR1 SGHNT, CDR2 YYREEE (reference sequence). The DNA of the CDR3 is TGTGCCAGCAGCGAGATAGCGGGAGGCTCAGAGACCCAGTACTTC. Translated, it gives CASSEIAGGSETQYF.

The chain combines TRBV2 with TRBJ2-7; 10 nucleotides line up with TRBD1. From germline, CDR1 is SNHLY and CDR2 FYNNEI. The CDR3 spans 15 residues. The J segment lost 0 bases and the V segment lost 3 bases, leaving 2 bases of the junction unmatched. The CDR3 region is CASSDRDRGSYEQYF. CDR3 bases: TGTGCCAGCAGTGACAGGGACAGGGGCTCCTACGAGCAGTACTTC.

Many counts were recorded for this clonotype. The CDR3 protein is CSAGGGDATGGTQYF. The CDR3 nucleotides are TGCAGTGCTGGGGGAGGGGACGCCACGGGGGGGACCCAGTACTTC. The chain is built from TRBV20-1 and TRBJ2-5; 7 nucleotides agree with TRBD2. The junction had 16 bases not matched to a gene; V was cut back by 5 bases and J by 7 bases. The CDR3 totals 15 residues. Germline V gene data show CDR1 as DFQATT and CDR2 as SNEGSKA (reference sequence).

This clonotype was observed many times. CDR3 amino acids: CASSYGTGVGSPLHF. CDR3 nucleotides: TGTGCCAGCAGTTACGGGACAGGGGTTGGTTCACCCCTCCACTTT. V is TRBV28 and J is TRBJ1-6; the match to TRBD1 covers 10 bases. The trim removed 4 bases at V and 9 bases at J, leaving 6 bases unmatched. This CDR3 contains 15 residues. Looked up from germline, CDR1 is MDHEN and CDR2 is SYDVKM.

Many counts were recorded for this clonotype. J is TRBJ2-3 and V is TRBV5-6, with 14 bases fitting TRBD2. V gave up 5 bases and J gave up 7 bases; unmatched junction bases: 6. Per the germline V gene, CDR1 is SGHDT and CDR2 is YYEEEE. The CDR3 runs to 15 residues. The CDR3 loop is CASSKGLAGENTQYF. CDR3 sequence (DNA): TGTGCCAGCAGTAAGGGACTAGCGGGAGAAAATACGCAGTATTTT.

This clonotype was seen more than once but under ten times. CDR3 region: CSARDIRLADTGELFF. The CDR3 coding sequence is TGCAGTGCTAGAGATATTAGACTAGCGGACACCGGGGAGCTGTTTTTT. The chain combines TRBV20-1 with TRBJ2-2, with TRBD2 identical over 9 bases. V lost 0 bases and J lost 3; bases outside the gene matches: 5. From germline, CDR1 is DFQATT and CDR2 SNEGSKA (reference sequence). This CDR3 contains 16 residues.